These 30 T cell receptor beta chains originate from one sample sequenced in a study of T cells in Graves' hyperthyroidism and ophthalmopathy. Amplification yielded TCR beta CDR3 regions, with RNA transcripts as the source. An initial round of RT-PCR targeting the TCR CDR3 relied on the HTBI primer set. TCRdb itself ran the multiplex PCR reads through MiXCR, one entry per CDR3 protein. The sample has 500,000 or so distinct CDR3 sequences, around 15% seen once; the top ten hold about 29%. The specimen sequenced was blood. The source of these receptors is a woman aged 25 to 39 with Graves' ophthalmopathy.

This clonotype was observed many times. The V call is TRBV18, the J call TRBJ2-5; possible D gene TRBD2, 5 bases. The germline gives CDR1 KGHSH, CDR2 LQKENI. The CDR3 sequence is 13 residues long. Deletions cut 3 bases from V and 7 bases from J, with 12 bases between. The CDR3 nucleotides read TGTGCCAGCTCACCGGGGAATAGCGCGACCCAGTACTTC. It codes for CASSPGNSATQYF.

The rearrangement links TRBV29-1 to TRBJ2-2; tentative D call: TRBD2 (6 bases). Trimming cost V 3 bases and J 3 bases, with 8 bases left between them. CDR1 is SQVTM and CDR2 is ANQGSEA in the germline V gene. The CDR3 is made up of 13 amino acids. CDR3 DNA sequence: TGCAGCGTTGAGGGCGGGGACACCGGGGAGCTGTTTTTT. It is translated as CSVEGGDTGELFF.

This clonotype was observed many times. The chain couples TRBV4-3 to TRBJ2-7; D gene unclear. V was pared by 1 base and J by 5 bases, with 12 bases between. The CDR3 contains 14 residues. CDR1 is LGHNA, CDR2 YSLEER, per germline. CDR3 amino acids: CASSQVSQSDEQYF. In DNA form, the CDR3 reads TGCGCCAGCAGCCAAGTAAGCCAGAGCGACGAGCAGTACTTC.

This clonotype was detected many times. The chain combines TRBV27 with TRBJ2-2, with D hard to call. Germline lookup yields CDR1 MNHEY and CDR2 SMNVEV (reference sequence). V lost 4 bases to trimming and J lost 1 base, with 13 bases between them. CDR3 length: 16 amino acids. The CDR3 coding sequence is TGTGCCAGCAGTTCACCACCCCCAATGAACACCGGGGAGCTGTTTTTT. Translated: CASSSPPPMNTGELFF.

There are many counts of this clonotype. The CDR3 DNA reads as TGTGCCAGCAGCCCCGGCTCGGGGGGGCCAAACAATGAGCAGTTCTTC. It codes for CASSPGSGGPNNEQFF. This rearrangement joins TRBV13 to TRBJ2-1; 8 bases fit TRBD2. Per the germline V gene, CDR1 is PRHDT and CDR2 is FYEKMQ (reference sequence). The ends lost 5 bases at V and 5 bases at J; junction bases unmatched: 11. CDR3 length equals 16 residues.

This sequence joins TRBV20-1 and TRBJ2-7; D call uncertain. Germline CDR1 reads DFQATT; CDR2 reads SNEGSKA (reference sequence). The CDR3 length is 13 residues. V was trimmed by 3 bases and J by 2 bases, leaving 11 bases between them. The CDR3 sequence is CSASTAATYEQYF. The CDR3 DNA is TGCAGTGCTAGTACGGCTGCGACCTACGAGCAGTACTTC.

V is TRBV12-3 or TRBV12-4 and J is TRBJ2-7; 8 bases are a match to TRBD1. The CDR3 consists of 14 residues. J gave up 4 bases and V 6 bases, and 8 bases lay outside the gene matches. The CDR3 DNA is TGTGCCAGCAGCCTCCAGGGGGCTGCGTACGAGCAGTACTTC. Translation gives CASSLQGAAYEQYF.

This clonotype was observed a handful of times. The gene calls are TRBV20-1 and TRBJ2-5, with D perhaps matching TRBD1 or TRBD2 (5 bases each). V lost 5 bases to trimming and J lost 2 bases, with 15 bases between them. The CDR3 runs 14 residues. Germline CDR1 reads DFQATT; CDR2 reads SNEGSKA (reference sequence). CDR3 sequence: CSARPGTQQETQYF. The CDR3 coding sequence is TGCAGTGCTCGTCCCGGGACGCAACAAGAGACCCAGTACTTC.

The rearrangement joins TRBV18 to TRBJ1-1; TRBD1 agrees at 7 bases. Trimming took 3 bases from V and 4 from J; bases not matched to a gene: 8. The CDR3 length is 15 residues. In germline, CDR1 is KGHSH, CDR2 LQKENI. The CDR3 reads CASSPRQGGGTEAFF. In DNA, the CDR3 is TGTGCCAGCTCACCTCGACAGGGAGGGGGCACTGAAGCTTTCTTT.

This clonotype was counted at least ten times. The V and J genes are TRBV20-1 and TRBJ2-3; 11 positions match TRBD2. This CDR3 is built from 16 residues. Germline V gene data show CDR1 as DFQATT and CDR2 as SNEGSKA (reference sequence). J gave up 3 bases and V 3 bases, and 8 bases lay outside the gene matches. In nucleotides, the CDR3 is TGCAGTGCTAGTCCCCTCTCTAGCGGGAGGACAGATACGCAGTATTTT. Translating gives CSASPLSSGRTDTQYF.

This clonotype was observed a few times. This rearrangement joins TRBV10-2 to TRBJ2-3, with D perhaps TRBD1 (5 bases). The V and J ends lost 4 bases and 4 bases respectively, with 12 bases between them. The CDR3 runs to 14 residues. Germline V gives CDR1 WSHSY, CDR2 SAAADI. In nucleotides, the CDR3 is TGCGCCAGCAGTGGTGAGGTCAGGGCAGATACGCAGTATTTT. This codes for CASSGEVRADTQYF.

This clonotype was detected ten times or more. V usage is TRBV12-3 or TRBV12-4 and J usage is TRBJ2-7; TRBD2 agrees at 8 bases. V lost 6 bases and J lost 5; bases outside the gene matches: 12. The CDR3 consists of 15 residues. The CDR3 reads CASSHGAGAPHEQYF. Here the CDR3 DNA reads TGTGCCAGCAGCCATGGAGCGGGAGCCCCCCACGAGCAGTACTTC.

This clonotype was seen more than once but under ten times. V usage is TRBV10-2 and J usage is TRBJ2-3; D is perhaps TRBD2 (6 bases). V shed 7 bases and J shed 2 bases, with 16 bases lying between them. Germline loops: CDR1 WSHSY, CDR2 SAAADI. This CDR3 is 15 amino acids long. CDR3 nucleotides: TGCGCCAGCACAGGACTACCACCCAACACAGATACGCAGTATTTT. The encoded protein is CASTGLPPNTDTQYF.

This clonotype was picked up a small number of times. The genes are TRBV19 and TRBJ2-1; D may be TRBD2 (5 bases). V lost 3 bases, J lost 5 bases, and 20 bases lay in between. This CDR3 is 17 amino acids long. Germline-derived CDR1 and CDR2 are LNHDA and SQIVND (reference sequence). The CDR3: CASSIRRALKFDNEQFF. CDR3 in DNA: TGTGCCAGTAGTATCCGGCGGGCCTTGAAGTTCGACAATGAGCAGTTCTTC. Full variable domain (rest looked up from reference TRBV19 and TRBJ2-1): DGGITQSPKYLFRKEGQNVTLSCEQNLNHDAMYWYRQDPGQGLRLIYYSQIVNDFQKGDIAEGYSVSREKKESFPLTVTSAQKNPTAFYLCASSIRRALKFDNEQFFGPGTRLTVL.

This clonotype was counted ten times or more. V is TRBV4-1 and J is TRBJ2-1; D is possibly TRBD2 (6 bases). Germline V gene lookup returns CDR1 MGHRA and CDR2 YSYEKL. V lost 1 base and J lost 8, with 15 bases in between. This CDR3 region has 15 residues. This CDR3 is CASSQVVAGGYEQFF. As DNA, the CDR3 is TGCGCCAGCAGCCAAGTGGTTGCAGGAGGGTATGAGCAGTTCTTC.

In this sample, this clonotype turned up a few times. J is TRBJ2-1 and V is TRBV19, with unresolved D. Trimming removed 3 bases at V and 0 bases at J, with 9 bases between. In germline, CDR1 is LNHDA, CDR2 SQIVND (reference sequence). This CDR3 spans 15 amino acids. The DNA for the CDR3 is TGTGCCAGTAGTATTGGGTGGAGCTCCTACAATGAGCAGTTCTTC. It yields the protein CASSIGWSSYNEQFF.

The chain is built from TRBV6-1 and TRBJ2-1; TRBD2 agrees at 13 bases. Trimming took 5 bases from V and 6 from J; bases not matched to a gene: 13. Per the germline V gene, CDR1 is MNHNS and CDR2 is SASEGT. CDR3 size: 18 residues. The CDR3 DNA is TGTGCCAGCAGTCAATGGAGGTACGGGACTAGCGGGGTCAATGAGCAGTTCTTC. Amino acids: CASSQWRYGTSGVNEQFF.

This clonotype was counted ten times or more. V is TRBV28 and J is TRBJ2-1; D is possibly TRBD2 (6 bases). The CDR3 extends over 17 amino acids. Germline V CDR1 and CDR2: MDHEN, SYDVKM. Trimming left V 3 bases short and J 2 bases short, with 17 bases between. CDR3 bases: TGTGCCAGCAGTTTGGAGGGTATCGGGGGAACCTACAATGAGCAGTTCTTC. Its protein is CASSLEGIGGTYNEQFF.

This clonotype was found many times. The gene calls are TRBV7-8 and TRBJ2-7, with 14 nucleotides matching TRBD2. Germline assignment: CDR1 SGHVS and CDR2 FQNEAQ. The length of the CDR3 is 18 residues. The V gene end was trimmed by 4 bases and the J gene end by 6 bases; junction bases not matched to a gene: 14. The CDR3 DNA is TGTGCCAGCAGCTCATCCCGGGGACTAGCGGGAGAGATGGTCGAGCAGTACTTC. Encoded protein: CASSSSRGLAGEMVEQYF.

This clonotype was seen repeatedly, ten times or more. J is TRBJ2-7 and V is TRBV7-2; TRBD2 agrees at 9 bases. This CDR3 spans 15 amino acids. V dropped 3 bases and J dropped 5; count of bases not matched to a gene: 8. Germline CDR1 reads SGHTA; CDR2 reads FQGNSA. This chain's CDR3 is CASSFTGLANNEQYF. Written as DNA, the CDR3 is TGTGCCAGCAGCTTTACGGGACTAGCTAACAACGAGCAGTACTTC.

This clonotype has at least ten counts. The chain has TRBV20-1 and TRBJ2-7; possibly TRBD2 for D (7 bases). Trimming took 3 bases from V and 1 from J, leaving 16 bases between them. The CDR3 has 15 residues. From germline, CDR1 is DFQATT and CDR2 SNEGSKA (reference sequence). The DNA of the CDR3 is TGCAGTGCTAGTGAGGGAGGGGGGACGTCCTACGAGCAGTACTTC. Encoded protein: CSASEGGGTSYEQYF.

This clonotype was counted only a few times. This sequence joins TRBV13 and TRBJ2-1, with D uncertain. Trimming took 5 bases from V and 5 from J, leaving 10 bases between them. The CDR3 contains 13 residues. Looked up from germline, CDR1 is PRHDT and CDR2 is FYEKMQ (reference sequence). The CDR3 region has the DNA TGTGCCAGCAGCACGACGGATAACAATGAGCAGTTCTTC. This translates into CASSTTDNNEQFF.

The chain couples TRBV6-1 to TRBJ2-3, with 12 bases matching TRBD2. From germline, CDR1 is MNHNS and CDR2 SASEGT. Losses at the gene ends were 4 bases for V and 6 bases for J; bases not matched to a gene: 11. The CDR3 contains 17 residues. CDR3 nucleotide sequence: TGTGCCAGCAGTGTCGTCGCTAGCGGGAGGGCCAACGATACGCAGTATTTT. Its protein is CASSVVASGRANDTQYF.

This clonotype was picked up many times. The chain uses TRBV6-1 and TRBJ1-2, with 7 bases fitting TRBD1. This CDR3 has 19 residues. V shed 6 bases, J shed 3 bases, and the junction held 22 bases outside the gene matches. The V gene's germline CDR1 is MNHNS and CDR2 SASEGT. CDR3 bases: TGTGCCAGCAGGACACCCTACGGACAGGATGGAAGGCACTACTATGGCTACACCTTC. Its translation is CASRTPYGQDGRHYYGYTF.

The chain couples TRBV5-5 to TRBJ2-1; unclear D gene. V was clipped by 4 bases and J by 10 bases, with 9 bases between them. The CDR3 consists of 11 residues. Germline CDR1 is SGHKS and CDR2 is YYEKEE (reference sequence). CDR3: CASSPAREQFF. In DNA, the CDR3 is TGTGCCAGCAGCCCGGCCAGGGAGCAGTTCTTC. Supplemented by reference TRBV5-5 and TRBJ2-1, the full variable domain reads DAGVTQSPTHLIKTRGQQVTLRCSPISGHKSVSWYQQVLGQGPQFIFQYYEKEERGRGNFPDRFSARQFPNYSSELNVNALLLGDSALYLCASSPAREQFFGPGTRLTVL.

This clonotype was picked up many times. This rearrangement joins TRBV30 to TRBJ2-7; TRBD2 matches at 7 bases. There are 13 residues in the CDR3. The V gene end was trimmed by 2 bases and the J gene end by 3 bases; junction bases not matched to a gene: 4. Germline CDR1 and CDR2: GTSNPN and SVGIG (reference sequence). The chain's CDR3 is CAWSLASGYEQYF. The DNA for the CDR3 is TGTGCCTGGAGTTTGGCTAGCGGCTACGAGCAGTACTTC.

The chain employs TRBV24-1 and TRBJ2-1, with 8 bases fitting TRBD2. The CDR3 length is 16 residues. V dropped 5 bases and J dropped 7; count of bases not matched to a gene: 12. Looked up from germline, CDR1 is KGHDR and CDR2 is SFDVKD. The CDR3 is CATSAGSVAGKNEQFF. CDR3 coding DNA: TGTGCCACCAGTGCGGGGTCAGTAGCGGGAAAGAATGAGCAGTTCTTC.

This clonotype has just one count. The rearrangement joins TRBV27 to TRBJ1-5; D remains ambiguous. CDR3 length equals 12 residues. Trimming took 8 bases from V and 5 from J, leaving 10 bases between them. Germline values: CDR1 MNHEY, CDR2 SMNVEV (reference sequence). DNA for the CDR3: TGTGCCAGCGTGCGAAGATATCAGCCCCAGCATTTT. Protein product: CASVRRYQPQHF.

The rearrangement links TRBV28 to TRBJ2-5; D gene uncertain. V shed 6 bases and J shed 5 bases, with 19 bases lying between them. The CDR3 is made up of 15 amino acids. The germline V gene encodes CDR1 MDHEN and CDR2 SYDVKM. The CDR3 loop reads CASRIGWGVEETQYF. In DNA form, the CDR3 reads TGTGCCAGCAGGATTGGCTGGGGTGTTGAGGAGACCCAGTACTTC.

This clonotype was seen many times. This chain connects TRBV6-2 or TRBV6-3 to TRBJ2-1; 12 nucleotides agree with TRBD2. In germline, CDR1 is MNHEY, CDR2 SVGEGT. There are 16 residues in the CDR3. V trimming: 5 bases; J trimming: 6 bases; junction bases outside the gene matches: 8. The CDR3 spells CASSNLAGGPGNEQFF. CDR3 nucleotides: TGTGCCAGCAGTAATCTAGCGGGAGGGCCCGGCAATGAGCAGTTCTTC.